This is a list of T cell receptor beta chains from one sample in a study of T cell repertoires in ileal Crohn's disease. The data were produced by immunoSEQ multiplex PCR, yet TCRdb's version contains in-frame clones alone and is incomplete. In the table there are 6,000 to 8,000 clones, 90% to 95% of which are singletons. Sequencing was carried out using ileal tissue. These TCRs come from an adult with Crohn's disease. The CDR3 runs from the conserved cysteine through the conserved F or W. A D gene is named only where the DNA matches it firmly. Clone size, where shown, is once, few, many, or a class for clones that have expanded.

>TRBV7-2|TRBJ2-1|NA|NA|15
CASSLSGNRPNEQFF
TGTGCCAGCAGCTTATCGGGTAACCGTCCCAATGAGCAGTTCTTC
>TRBV5-1|TRBJ2-3|NA|TRBD1|14
CASSSGQGADTQYF
TGCGCCAGCAGCTCCGGACAGGGGGCAGATACGCAGTATTTT
>TRBV15|TRBJ1-3|few|NA|18
CATSRDRGRADSGNTIYF
TGTGCCACCAGCAGAGATCGTGGGAGGGCTGACTCTGGAAACACCATATATTTT
>TRBV19|TRBJ1-5|NA|TRBD1|12
CASRTGLEPQHF
TGTGCCAGCCGGACAGGGCTCGAGCCCCAGCATTTT
>TRBV9|TRBJ2-1|NA|TRBD2|18
CASSSRGSSGPSYNEQFF
TGTGCCAGCAGCTCCCGAGGATCTAGCGGGCCCTCCTACAATGAGCAGTTCTTC
>TRBV1|TRBJ2-3|few|NA|16
CTSSRLAGDKADTQYF
TGCACCAGCAGCCGACTAGCGGGAGACAAGGCAGATACGCAGTATTTT
>TRBV15|TRBJ1-2|NA|TRBD1|13
CATSRQGGNGYTF
TGTGCCACCAGTAGACAGGGAGGAAATGGCTACACCTTC
>TRBV28|TRBJ2-1|NA|TRBD1|14
CARSSRKTGGEQFF
TGTGCCAGAAGCAGTCGGAAGACAGGGGGTGAGCAGTTCTTC
>TRBV25-1|TRBJ2-1|NA|TRBD1|16
CASSELGRGPHNEQFF
TGTGCCAGCAGTGAACTTGGCAGGGGGCCCCACAATGAGCAGTTCTTC
>TRBV7-9|TRBJ2-7|NA|TRBD2|13
CASSSTGTTEQYF
TGTGCCAGCAGCTCGACCGGGACTACGGAGCAGTACTTC
>TRBV5-6|TRBJ2-1|NA|NA|14
CASSSYRENNEQFF
TGTGCCAGCAGCTCCTATCGGGAAAACAATGAGCAGTTCTTC
>TRBV12-2|TRBJ2-5|once|NA|16
CASRLEPWRVQETQYF
TGTGCAAGTCGCTTAGAACCCTGGAGGGTCCAAGAGACCCAGTACTTC
>TRBV5-1|TRBJ1-5|NA|NA|15
CASSPGNPSNQPQHF
TGCGCCAGCAGCCCGGGGAACCCCAGCAATCAGCCCCAGCATTTT
>TRBV18|TRBJ1-4|NA|NA|16
CASSPSDRVTNEKLFF
TGTGCCAGCTCACCATCGGACAGAGTAACTAATGAAAAACTGTTTTTT
>TRBV5-1|TRBJ2-7|NA|TRBD2|16
CASSWTGAGGSYEQYF
TGCGCCAGCAGTTGGACGGGAGCGGGAGGATCCTACGAGCAGTACTTC
>TRBV10-3|TRBJ2-7|NA|NA|13
CAISLSPGDEQYF
TGTGCCATCAGCTTAAGTCCAGGGGACGAGCAGTACTTC
>TRBV25-1|TRBJ1-6|NA|TRBD1|14
CASSKPGQNSPLHF
TGTGCCAGCAGTAAGCCGGGACAGAATTCACCCCTCCACTTT
>TRBV5-6|TRBJ2-1|NA|TRBD2|15
CASSLYSARGNEQFF
TGTGCCAGCAGCTTATACAGTGCGCGGGGGAATGAGCAGTTCTTC